This entry lists 2 T cell receptor beta chains sequenced from one sample in a study of cytomegalovirus exposure and HLA in healthy donors. PCR employed 60 Vbeta and 13 Jbeta primers. Libraries were prepared by immunoSEQ multiplex PCR; TCRdb keeps only in-frame clonotypes and omits some of them. Among about 180,000 clones, approximately 80% were seen once, and the ten largest hold 1.5% to 2%. The sample consisted of PBMCs. The receptor source for this set is a young man in good health and CMV-seronegative.

CDR3 in amino acids: CSVTGTPSSYNEQFF. CDR3 nucleotides: TGCAGCGTTACCGGGACTCCTAGCTCCTACAATGAGCAGTTCTTC. The chain couples TRBV29-1 to TRBJ2-1; D might be TRBD2 (6 bases). This CDR3 spans 15 amino acids. The germline V gene has CDR1 SQVTM and CDR2 ANQGSEA. Trimming stripped 5 bases from V and 0 bases from J, with 14 bases between.

CDR3 nucleotides: TGTGCCAGCAGCGAGGGAGGGACAAACTGGGGCACTGAAGCTTTCTTT. The encoded protein is CASSEGGTNWGTEAFF. This chain joins TRBV5-6 and TRBJ1-1, with D possibly matching TRBD1 (6 bases). Germline CDR1 SGHDT, CDR2 YYEEEE. V lost 4 bases, J lost 4 bases, and 20 bases lay in between. This CDR3 has 16 residues.